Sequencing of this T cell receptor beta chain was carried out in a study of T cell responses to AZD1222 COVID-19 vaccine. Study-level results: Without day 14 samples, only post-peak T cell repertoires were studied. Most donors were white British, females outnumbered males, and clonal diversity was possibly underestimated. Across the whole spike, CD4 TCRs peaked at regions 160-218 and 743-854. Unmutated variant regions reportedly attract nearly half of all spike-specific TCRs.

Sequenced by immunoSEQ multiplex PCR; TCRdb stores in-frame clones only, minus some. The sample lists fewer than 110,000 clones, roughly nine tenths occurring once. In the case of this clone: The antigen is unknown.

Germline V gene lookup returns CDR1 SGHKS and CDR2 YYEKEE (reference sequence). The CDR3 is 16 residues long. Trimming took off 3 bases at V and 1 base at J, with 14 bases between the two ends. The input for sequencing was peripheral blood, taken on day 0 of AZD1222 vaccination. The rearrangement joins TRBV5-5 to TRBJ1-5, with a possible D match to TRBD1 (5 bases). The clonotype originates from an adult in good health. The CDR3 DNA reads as TGTGCCAGCAGCTGGGATATTCGGGGGAGCAATCAGCCCCAGCATTTT. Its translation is CASSWDIRGSNQPQHF.